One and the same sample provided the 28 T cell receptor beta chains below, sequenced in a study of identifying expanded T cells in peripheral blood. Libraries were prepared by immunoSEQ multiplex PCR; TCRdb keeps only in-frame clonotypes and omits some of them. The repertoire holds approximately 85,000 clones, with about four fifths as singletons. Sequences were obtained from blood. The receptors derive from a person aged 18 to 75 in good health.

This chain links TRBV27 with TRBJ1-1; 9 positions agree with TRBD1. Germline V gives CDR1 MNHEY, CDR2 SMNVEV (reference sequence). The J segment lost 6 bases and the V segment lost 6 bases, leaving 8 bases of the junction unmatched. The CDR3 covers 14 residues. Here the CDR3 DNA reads TGTGCCAGCAGACCACAGGGGGCCGGCGCTGAAGCTTTCTTT. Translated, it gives CASRPQGAGAEAFF.

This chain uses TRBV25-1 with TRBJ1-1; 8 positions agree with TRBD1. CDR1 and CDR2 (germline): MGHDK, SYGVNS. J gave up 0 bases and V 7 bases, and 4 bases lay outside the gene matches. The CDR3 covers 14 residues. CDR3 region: CASNDRGMNTEAFF. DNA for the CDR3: TGTGCCAGCAATGACAGGGGCATGAACACTGAAGCTTTCTTT.

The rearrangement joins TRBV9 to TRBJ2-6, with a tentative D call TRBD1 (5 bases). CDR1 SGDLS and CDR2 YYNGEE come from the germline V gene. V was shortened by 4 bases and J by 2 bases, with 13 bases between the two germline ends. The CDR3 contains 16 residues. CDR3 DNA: TGTGCCAGCAGCTCTCGACAGCTAACTGGGGCCAACGTCCTGACTTTC. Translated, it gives CASSSRQLTGANVLTF.

The CDR3 reads CASSFRRETGELFF. The DNA for the CDR3 is TGTGCCAGCAGCTTCAGACGGGAGACCGGGGAGCTGTTTTTT. The V call is TRBV5-5, the J call TRBJ2-2; D is perhaps TRBD2 (6 bases). V dropped 2 bases and J dropped 5 bases, with 10 bases sitting between them. This CDR3 spans 14 amino acids. Germline lookup yields CDR1 SGHKS and CDR2 YYEKEE (reference sequence).

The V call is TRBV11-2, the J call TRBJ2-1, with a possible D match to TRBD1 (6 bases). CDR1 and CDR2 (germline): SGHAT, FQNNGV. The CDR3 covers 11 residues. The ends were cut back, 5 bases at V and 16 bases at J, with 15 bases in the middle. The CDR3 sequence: CASSPDRLYFF. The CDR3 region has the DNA TGTGCCAGCAGCCCAGACAGGCTTTATTTCTTC. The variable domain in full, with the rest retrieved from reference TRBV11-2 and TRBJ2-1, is EAGVAQSPRYKIIEKRQSVAFWCNPISGHATLYWYQQILGQGPKLLIQFQNNGVVDDSQLPKDRFSAERLKGVDSTLKIQPAKLEDSAVYLCASSPDRLYFFGPGTRLTVL.

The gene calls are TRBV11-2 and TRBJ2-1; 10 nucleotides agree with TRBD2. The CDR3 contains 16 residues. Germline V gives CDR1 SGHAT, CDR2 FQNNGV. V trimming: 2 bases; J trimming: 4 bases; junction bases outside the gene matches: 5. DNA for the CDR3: TGTGCCAGCAGCTTAAGGACTAGCGGAAATTACAATGAGCAGTTCTTC. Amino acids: CASSLRTSGNYNEQFF.

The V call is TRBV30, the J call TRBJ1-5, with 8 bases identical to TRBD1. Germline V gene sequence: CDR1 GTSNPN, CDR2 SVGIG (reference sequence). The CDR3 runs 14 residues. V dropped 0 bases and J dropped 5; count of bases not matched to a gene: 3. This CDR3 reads CAWSVAGGYQPQHF. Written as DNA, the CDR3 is TGTGCCTGGAGTGTGGCAGGGGGCTATCAGCCCCAGCATTTT.

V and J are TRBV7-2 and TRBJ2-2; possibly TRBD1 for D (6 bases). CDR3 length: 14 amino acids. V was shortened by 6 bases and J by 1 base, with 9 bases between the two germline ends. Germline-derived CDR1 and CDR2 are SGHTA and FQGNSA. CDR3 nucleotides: TGTGCCAGCAGGGTGGACAGGAACACCGGGGAGCTGTTTTTT. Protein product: CASRVDRNTGELFF.

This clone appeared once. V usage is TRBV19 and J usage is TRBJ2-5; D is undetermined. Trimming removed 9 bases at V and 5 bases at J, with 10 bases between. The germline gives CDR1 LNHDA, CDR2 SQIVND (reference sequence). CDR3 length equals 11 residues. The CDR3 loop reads CASGRLETQYF. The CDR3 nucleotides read TGTGCCAGCGGGCGGCTGGAGACCCAGTACTTC.

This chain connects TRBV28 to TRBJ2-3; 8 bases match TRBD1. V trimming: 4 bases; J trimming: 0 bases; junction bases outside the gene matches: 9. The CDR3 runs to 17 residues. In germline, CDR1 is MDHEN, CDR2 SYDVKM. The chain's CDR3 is CASSYETGGISTDTQYF. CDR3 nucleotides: TGTGCCAGCAGTTACGAAACAGGGGGTATTAGCACAGATACGCAGTATTTT.

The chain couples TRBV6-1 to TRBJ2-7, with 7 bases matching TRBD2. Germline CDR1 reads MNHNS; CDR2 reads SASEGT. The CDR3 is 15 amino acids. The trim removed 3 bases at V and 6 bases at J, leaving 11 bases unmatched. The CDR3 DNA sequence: TGTGCCAGCAGTGAGTTTTCGGGGACTACGGGCGAGCAGTACTTC. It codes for CASSEFSGTTGEQYF.

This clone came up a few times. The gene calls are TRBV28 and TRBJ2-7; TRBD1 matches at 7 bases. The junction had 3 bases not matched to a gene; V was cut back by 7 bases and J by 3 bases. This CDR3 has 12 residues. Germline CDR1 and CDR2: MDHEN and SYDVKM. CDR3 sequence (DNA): TGTGCCAGCAAGGGGACAGACTACGAGCAGTACTTC. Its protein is CASKGTDYEQYF. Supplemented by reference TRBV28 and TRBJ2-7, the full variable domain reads DVKVTQSSRYLVKRTGEKVFLECVQDMDHENMFWYRQDPGLGLRLIYFSYDVKMKEKGDIPEGYSVSREKKERFSLILESASTNQTSMYLCASKGTDYEQYFGPGTRLTVT.

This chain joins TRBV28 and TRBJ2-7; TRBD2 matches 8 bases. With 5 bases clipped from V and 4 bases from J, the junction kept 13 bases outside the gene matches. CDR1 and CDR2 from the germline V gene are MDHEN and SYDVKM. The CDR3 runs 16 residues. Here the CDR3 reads CASSPRFLAGTYEQYF. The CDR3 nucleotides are TGTGCCAGCAGTCCCCGGTTTCTAGCGGGTACTTACGAGCAGTACTTC.

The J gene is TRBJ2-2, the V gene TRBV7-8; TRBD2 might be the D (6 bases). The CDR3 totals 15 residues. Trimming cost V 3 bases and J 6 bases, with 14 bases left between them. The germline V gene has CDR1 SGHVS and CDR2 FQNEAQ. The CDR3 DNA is TGTGCCAGCAGCTTTGGCGGAGGGAGCCCCGGGGAGCTGTTTTTT. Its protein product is CASSFGGGSPGELFF.

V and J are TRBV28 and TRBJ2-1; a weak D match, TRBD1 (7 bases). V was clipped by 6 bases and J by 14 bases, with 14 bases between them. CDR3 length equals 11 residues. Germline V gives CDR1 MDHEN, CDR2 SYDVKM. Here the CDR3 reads CASRWTGGEFF. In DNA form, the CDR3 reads TGTGCCAGCAGATGGACAGGCGGGGAGTTCTTC.

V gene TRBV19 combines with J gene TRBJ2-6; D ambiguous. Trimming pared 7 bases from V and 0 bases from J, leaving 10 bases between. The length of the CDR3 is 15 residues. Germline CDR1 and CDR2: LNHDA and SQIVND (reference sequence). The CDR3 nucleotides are TGTGCCAGTAAACTAAGAGGCTCTGGGGCCAACGTCCTGACTTTC. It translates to CASKLRGSGANVLTF.

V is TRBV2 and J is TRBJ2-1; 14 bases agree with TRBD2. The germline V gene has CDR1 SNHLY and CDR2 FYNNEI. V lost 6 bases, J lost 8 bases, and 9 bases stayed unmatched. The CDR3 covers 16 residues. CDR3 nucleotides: TGTGCCAGCAGAGGCGGGACTAGCGGGAGTAGGGATGAGCAGTTCTTC. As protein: CASRGGTSGSRDEQFF. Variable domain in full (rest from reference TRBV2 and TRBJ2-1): EPEVTQTPSHQVTQMGQEVILRCVPISNHLYFYWYRQILGQKVEFLVSFYNNEISEKSEIFDDQFSVERPDGSNFTLKIRSTKLEDSAMYFCASRGGTSGSRDEQFFGPGTRLTVL.

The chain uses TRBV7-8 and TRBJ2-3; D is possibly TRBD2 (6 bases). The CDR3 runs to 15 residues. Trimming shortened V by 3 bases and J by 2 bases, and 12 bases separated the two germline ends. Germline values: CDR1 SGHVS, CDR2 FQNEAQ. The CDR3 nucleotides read TGTGCCAGCAGCTTTAGCGGACCTAACACAGATACGCAGTATTTT. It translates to CASSFSGPNTDTQYF.

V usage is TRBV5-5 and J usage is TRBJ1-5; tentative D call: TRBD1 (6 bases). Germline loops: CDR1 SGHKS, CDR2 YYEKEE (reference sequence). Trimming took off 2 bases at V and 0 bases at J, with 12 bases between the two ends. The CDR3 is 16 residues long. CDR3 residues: CASSLGRGYSNQPQHF. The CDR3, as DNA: TGTGCCAGCAGCTTAGGCAGGGGTTATAGCAATCAGCCCCAGCATTTT. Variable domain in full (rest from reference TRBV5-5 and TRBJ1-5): DAGVTQSPTHLIKTRGQQVTLRCSPISGHKSVSWYQQVLGQGPQFIFQYYEKEERGRGNFPDRFSARQFPNYSSELNVNALLLGDSALYLCASSLGRGYSNQPQHFGDGTRLSIL.

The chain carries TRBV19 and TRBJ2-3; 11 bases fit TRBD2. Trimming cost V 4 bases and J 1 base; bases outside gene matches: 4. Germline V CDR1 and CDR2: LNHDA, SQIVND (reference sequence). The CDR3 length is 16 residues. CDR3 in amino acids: CASSNRLAGRTDTQYF. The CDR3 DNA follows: TGTGCCAGTAGTAACCGACTAGCGGGGCGCACAGATACGCAGTATTTT.

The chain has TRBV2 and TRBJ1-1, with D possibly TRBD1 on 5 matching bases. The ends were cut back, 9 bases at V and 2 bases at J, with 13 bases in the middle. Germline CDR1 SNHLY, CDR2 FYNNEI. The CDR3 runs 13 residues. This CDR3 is CARRTGFNTEAFF. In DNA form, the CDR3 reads TGTGCCAGGAGAACAGGTTTTAACACTGAAGCTTTCTTT.

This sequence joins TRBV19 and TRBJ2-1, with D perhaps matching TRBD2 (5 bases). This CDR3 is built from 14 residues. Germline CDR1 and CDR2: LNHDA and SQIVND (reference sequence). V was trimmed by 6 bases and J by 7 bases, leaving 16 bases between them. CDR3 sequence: CASSESGTGNEQFF. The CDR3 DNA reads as TGTGCCAGTAGCGAAAGCGGTACGGGTAATGAGCAGTTCTTC.

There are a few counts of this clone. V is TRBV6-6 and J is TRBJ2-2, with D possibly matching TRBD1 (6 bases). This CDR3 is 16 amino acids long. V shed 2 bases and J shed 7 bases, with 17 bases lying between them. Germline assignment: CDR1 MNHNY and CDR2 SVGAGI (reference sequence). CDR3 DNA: TGTGCCAGCAGTTACGTCGGGGCAGGGGACGACGGGGAGCTGTTTTTT. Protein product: CASSYVGAGDDGELFF.

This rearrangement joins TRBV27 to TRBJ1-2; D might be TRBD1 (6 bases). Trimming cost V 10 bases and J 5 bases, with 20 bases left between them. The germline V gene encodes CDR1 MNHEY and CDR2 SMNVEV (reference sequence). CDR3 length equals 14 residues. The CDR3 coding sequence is TGTGCCACCCAATCGTTGGGGGCGAGGTATGGCTACACCTTC. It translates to CATQSLGARYGYTF.

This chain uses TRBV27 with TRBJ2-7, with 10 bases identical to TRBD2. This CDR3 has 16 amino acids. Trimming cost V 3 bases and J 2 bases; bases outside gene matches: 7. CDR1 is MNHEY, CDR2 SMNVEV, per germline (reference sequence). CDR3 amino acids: CASSLWSSGSPYEQYF. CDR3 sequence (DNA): TGTGCCAGCAGTTTGTGGTCTAGCGGGAGTCCCTACGAGCAGTACTTC.

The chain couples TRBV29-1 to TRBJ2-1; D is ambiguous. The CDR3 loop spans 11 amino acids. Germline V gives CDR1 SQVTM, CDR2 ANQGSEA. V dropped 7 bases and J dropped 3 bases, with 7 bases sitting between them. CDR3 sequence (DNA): TGCAGCGCCCGATTCTACAATGAGCAGTTCTTC. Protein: CSARFYNEQFF.

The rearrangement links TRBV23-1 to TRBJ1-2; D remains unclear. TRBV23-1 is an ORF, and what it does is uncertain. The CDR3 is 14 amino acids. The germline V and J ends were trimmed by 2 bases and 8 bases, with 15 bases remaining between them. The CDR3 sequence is CASSQASAGGGYTF. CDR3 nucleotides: TGCGCCAGCAGTCAAGCGAGCGCGGGAGGCGGCTACACCTTC.

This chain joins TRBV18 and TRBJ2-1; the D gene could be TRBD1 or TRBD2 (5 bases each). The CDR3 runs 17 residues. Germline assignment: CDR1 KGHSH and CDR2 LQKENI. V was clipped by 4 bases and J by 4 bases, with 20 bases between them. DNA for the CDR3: TGTGCCAGCTCACATCGGGACCTCCTCCTGGCTTACAATGAGCAGTTCTTC. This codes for CASSHRDLLLAYNEQFF.